These 9 T cell receptor beta chains were sequenced from one sample in a study of T-cell reconstitution after alpha-beta-depleted transplantation in children (dated by TCRdb to 2016 to 2017). Reading the label with the study, this specimen's treatment or condition is: allogeneic hematopoietic cell transplantation with graft depleted of TCRalphabeta T cells and CD19 B cells. Preparation of the library involved PCR. Sequencing used an Illumina HiSeq 2500. To normalize quantification of the TCRbeta repertoire, the TCR libraries were built with molecular barcoding that relied on unique molecular identifiers. TCRdb cleaned the public reads at Q25 with fastp, built clones with MiXCR and kept in-frame beta chains. Merged by CDR3 protein, the rows form single entries marked with the most common genes and DNA. Here the sample has approximately 520,000 distinct CDR3 sequences; roughly an eighth occur a single time. The top ten clones comprise 12% to 15% of the sample.

The input for sequencing was PBMCs, mostly from graft donor cells, taken 180 days after TCRalphabeta/CD19-depleted stem cell transplant. Receptor source: a female patient aged 2-15 years who had a stem cell transplant for aplastic anemia, so the T cells may come from the graft donor.

The rearrangement links TRBV20-1 to TRBJ2-5; D call uncertain. The CDR3 has 14 residues. V lost 1 base, J lost 2 bases, and 11 bases lay in between. The germline CDR1 and CDR2 sequences are DFQATT and SNEGSKA (reference sequence). CDR3 residues: CSARVAGAQETQYF. The CDR3 DNA follows: TGCAGTGCTAGAGTGGCAGGCGCACAAGAGACCCAGTACTTC.

The rearrangement joins TRBV7-2 to TRBJ2-1; TRBD2 matches at 8 bases. Germline V gives CDR1 SGHTA, CDR2 FQGNSA. The CDR3 extends over 14 amino acids. With V trimmed by 6 bases and J by 13 bases, 14 bases remained unmatched. The CDR3 DNA follows: TGTGCCAGCAGTTTCACCAGCGGGGGCGGTGACCAGTTCTTC. This translates into CASSFTSGGGDQFF.

The chain carries TRBV5-4 and TRBJ1-3; TRBD1 is a possible D gene (6 bases). Between the trimmed V and J ends, which lost 2 bases and 4 bases, there was a span of 13 bases. The CDR3 loop spans 15 amino acids. Per the germline V gene, CDR1 is SGHNT and CDR2 is YYREEE (reference sequence). The CDR3 nucleotides read TGTGCCAGCAGCTTCGGGGGCAGTGCAGGAAACACCATATATTTT. Translation gives CASSFGGSAGNTIYF.

The chain employs TRBV7-2 and TRBJ2-5; D is tentatively TRBD1 or TRBD2 (6 bases each). V was clipped by 1 base and J by 4 bases, with 13 bases between them. This CDR3 has 15 amino acids. Germline V gene sequence: CDR1 SGHTA, CDR2 FQGNSA. As DNA, the CDR3 is TGTGCCAGCAGCTTAGGGGGACACGGGAGAGAGACCCAGTACTTC. It encodes CASSLGGHGRETQYF. Full variable domain (missing parts from reference TRBV7-2 and TRBJ2-5): GAGVSQSPSNKVTEKGKDVELRCDPISGHTALYWYRQSLGQGLEFLIYFQGNSAPDKSGLPSDRFSAERTGGSVSTLTIQRTQQEDSAVYLCASSLGGHGRETQYFGPGTRLLVL.

Only a few counts were recorded for this clonotype. The rearrangement joins TRBV29-1 to TRBJ1-1; maybe TRBD1 (6 bases). CDR3 length equals 16 residues. Trimming removed 5 bases from V and 3 bases from J, with 22 bases in between. In germline, CDR1 is SQVTM, CDR2 ANQGSEA. The chain's CDR3 is CSVLKQGARGYTEAFF. The CDR3 DNA reads as TGCAGCGTTTTGAAACAGGGAGCCCGGGGCTACACTGAAGCTTTCTTT.

The rearrangement uses TRBV12-3 or TRBV12-4 and TRBJ1-2; weak D call: TRBD1 (5 bases). V was clipped by 9 bases and J by 4 bases, with 15 bases between them. The CDR3 is 13 amino acids. DNA for the CDR3: TGTGCCAGTCGGGTCCGGGGCGCCTATGGCTACACCTTC. Translation: CASRVRGAYGYTF.

The chain recombines TRBV20-1 with TRBJ2-1; 8 positions match TRBD1. The J segment lost 3 bases and the V segment lost 5 bases, leaving 6 bases of the junction unmatched. CDR3 length: 14 residues. Germline CDR1 and CDR2: DFQATT and SNEGSKA (reference sequence). The CDR3 nucleotides are TGCAGTGCTTCAGGGACAGGCCACTACAATGAGCAGTTCTTC. Protein product: CSASGTGHYNEQFF.

This clonotype was seen a handful of times. The rearrangement uses TRBV9 and TRBJ2-3; D gene ambiguous. The ends were cut back, 2 bases at V and 3 bases at J, with 13 bases in the middle. The CDR3 consists of 15 residues. Germline V gene sequence: CDR1 SGDLS, CDR2 YYNGEE. Written as DNA, the CDR3 is TGTGCCAGCAGCGTCGGACCCTTTGGAACAGATACGCAGTATTTT. Translated: CASSVGPFGTDTQYF. Drawing the rest from reference TRBV9 and TRBJ2-3, the complete variable domain is DSGVTQTPKHLITATGQRVTLRCSPRSGDLSVYWYQQSLDQGLQFLIQYYNGEERAKGNILERFSAQQFPDLHSELNLSSLELGDSALYFCASSVGPFGTDTQYFGPGTRLTVL.

There are a few counts of this clonotype. This sequence joins TRBV6-1 and TRBJ2-4, with no clear D. The germline V gene encodes CDR1 MNHNS and CDR2 SASEGT. The CDR3 contains 14 residues. The CDR3, as DNA: TGTGCTCAGTATCCTCCTTTGGGCAAAAACATTCAGTACTTC. It codes for CAQYPPLGKNIQYF.